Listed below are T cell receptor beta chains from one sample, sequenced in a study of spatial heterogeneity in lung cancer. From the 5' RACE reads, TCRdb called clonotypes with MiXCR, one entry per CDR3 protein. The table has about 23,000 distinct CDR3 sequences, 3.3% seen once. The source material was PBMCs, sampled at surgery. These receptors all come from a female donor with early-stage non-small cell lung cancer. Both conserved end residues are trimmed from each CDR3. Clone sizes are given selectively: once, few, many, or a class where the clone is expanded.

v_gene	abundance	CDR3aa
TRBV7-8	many	ASSLARLAGSYNEQF
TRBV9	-	ASSRGGRTEAF
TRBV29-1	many	SVEGGGTGRRNTEAF
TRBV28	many	ASSDSYGYT
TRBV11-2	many	ASSLSGQDNEQF
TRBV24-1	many	ATSDRDGGIQY
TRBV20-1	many	SARDPDRSYEQY
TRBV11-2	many	ASSLGGSTRNQPQH
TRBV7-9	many	AGRPGQGNTGELF
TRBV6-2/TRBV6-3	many	ASSYPGTVEWPQH
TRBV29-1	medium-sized	SVRLTSGWNTGELF
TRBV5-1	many	ASHGTSGESEQY
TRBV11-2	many	ASSPPGLSSYEQY
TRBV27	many	ASLGLAGGYNEQF
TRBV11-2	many	ASSSDQVWNYEQY
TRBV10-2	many	ASRRTGGVNEQF
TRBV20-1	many	SATQTSGETQY
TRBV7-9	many	ASSLAGGDNEQF
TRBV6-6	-	ASLVGSLVNEQF
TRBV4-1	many	ASSQEGQVYNSPLH
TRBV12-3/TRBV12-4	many	ASSPPGLANTGELF
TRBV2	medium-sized	ASSEVPPGTGELF
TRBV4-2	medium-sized	ASSQGTSGNYEQY
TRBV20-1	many	SARDEAGSYGYT
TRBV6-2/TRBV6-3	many	ASSYIDYRGLPY
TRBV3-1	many	ASSRRGHSGNTIY
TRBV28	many	ASSLQGPGTEAF
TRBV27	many	ASSILAGAGEQY